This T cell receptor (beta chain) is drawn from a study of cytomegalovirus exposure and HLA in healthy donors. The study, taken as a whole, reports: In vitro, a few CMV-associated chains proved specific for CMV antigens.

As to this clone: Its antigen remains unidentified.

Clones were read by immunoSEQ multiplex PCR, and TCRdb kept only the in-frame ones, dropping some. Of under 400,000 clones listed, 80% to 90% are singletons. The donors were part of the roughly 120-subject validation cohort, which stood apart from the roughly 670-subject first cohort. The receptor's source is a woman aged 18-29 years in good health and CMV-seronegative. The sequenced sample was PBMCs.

The CDR3 reads CASSFWQGETQYF. The CDR3 DNA follows: TGTGCCAGCAGTTTCTGGCAGGGCGAGACCCAGTACTTC. The chain uses TRBV27 and TRBJ2-5; D might be TRBD1 (5 bases). CDR1 is MNHEY and CDR2 is SMNVEV in the germline V gene (reference sequence). Trimming took 3 bases from V and 5 from J, leaving 10 bases between them. CDR3 length: 13 amino acids.